This is a list of T cell receptor beta chains from one sample in a study of blood T cell repertoires in COVID-19. Sequencing used immunoSEQ multiplex PCR; TCRdb keeps in-frame clones, though not all of them. In the table there are a few hundred thousand clones, approximately 84% of which are singletons. Sequencing was performed on PBMCs or T cells enriched from blood (not recorded which). These receptors came from a man aged 45-60 years who had recovered from COVID-19. Both conserved end residues are part of each CDR3. The D gene is left open where the match is weak. A clone size is listed for some rows: how often the clone was seen (once, few, many), or a class if it is expanded.

TGTGCCAGCAGCTTAGGGACAGGGGGCCATTACGAGCAGTACTTC	CASSLGTGGHYEQYF	TRBV11-3	TRBJ2-7	TRBD1	NA
TGTGCCAGCAGTGATTGGACTAACCCCTACGAGCAGTACTTC	CASSDWTNPYEQYF	TRBV2	TRBJ2-7	NA	NA
TGTGCCAGCTCACCTAGCGGGGGGGCCTACGAGCAGTACTTC	CASSPSGGAYEQYF	TRBV18	TRBJ2-7	TRBD2	NA
TGTGCCAGTAGTCAGGTAGAATTCACCGGGGAGCTGTTTTTT	CASSQVEFTGELFF	TRBV19	TRBJ2-2	NA	NA
TGTGCCAGCAGTTCGAACAGGGGGGACTTTGAAAAACTGTTTTTT	CASSSNRGDFEKLFF	TRBV28	TRBJ1-4	TRBD1	NA
TGTGCCATCAGTGAGCGGGGACAGCAAGAGACCCAGTACTTC	CAISERGQQETQYF	TRBV10-3	TRBJ2-5	TRBD1	NA
TGTGCCAGCAGTGGTGCAGGGGTGAACACTGAAGCTTTCTTT	CASSGAGVNTEAFF	TRBV6-4	TRBJ1-1	NA	NA
TGTGCCAGCAGATTAATAATAGCGGGCTCCGGAGAGCAGTTCTTC	CASRLIIAGSGEQFF	TRBV7-2	TRBJ2-1	TRBD2	NA
TGTGCCAGCAGCGTAGAAGACAAAAACTATGGCTACACCTTC	CASSVEDKNYGYTF	TRBV9	TRBJ1-2	NA	NA
TGTGCCAGCGGACAGGGACGTAGCTCCTACAATGAGCAGTTCTTC	CASGQGRSSYNEQFF	TRBV6-5	TRBJ2-1	TRBD1	once
TGTGCCAGCAGTACCCGGGGACAGGGAATCGGCGAGCAGTACTTC	CASSTRGQGIGEQYF	TRBV28	TRBJ2-7	TRBD1	NA
TGTGCCAGCAGCCTTAACCGAGCGGGGCCCTCCACAGATACGCAGTATTTT	CASSLNRAGPSTDTQYF	TRBV3-1/TRBV3-2	TRBJ2-3	TRBD2	NA
TGTGCCAGCAGCATCGCTAGCGGGAGGGCCTTATACGAGCAGTACTTC	CASSIASGRALYEQYF	TRBV11-3	TRBJ2-7	TRBD2	once
TGTGCCTGGAGTAGCGGGGGCCCCCGGGAGCAGTACTTC	CAWSSGGPREQYF	TRBV30	TRBJ2-7	TRBD2	NA
TGTGCCAGCAGAAATCAGTACACCGGGGAGCTGTTTTTT	CASRNQYTGELFF	TRBV28	TRBJ2-2	NA	NA
TGTGCCAGCAGTCAAGGCGGGGGACAAGAGACCCAGTACTTC	CASSQGGGQETQYF	TRBV7-9	TRBJ2-5	TRBD2	NA
TGTGCCAGCAGTTTCGGACAGAGACTGACAGATACGCAGTATTTT	CASSFGQRLTDTQYF	TRBV2	TRBJ2-3	NA	NA
TGTGCCAGCAGTTTAAAGAGGAACACCGGGGAGCTGTTTTTT	CASSLKRNTGELFF	TRBV27	TRBJ2-2	NA	once
TGTGCCAGCAGCTCCTTGGGACAGGGAGGGGCCCAGCCCCAGCATTTT	CASSSLGQGGAQPQHF	TRBV7-9	TRBJ1-5	TRBD1	NA
TGTGCCAGCTCCGGCGGAGCGTTTGAGGAGCAGTATTTT	CASSGGAFEEQYF	TRBV5-4	TRBJ2-3	NA	NA
TGTGCCTGGAGTGGACAGACCACTGAAGCTTTCTTT	CAWSGQTTEAFF	TRBV30	TRBJ1-1	NA	NA
TGTGCCAGCAGCTTAGCGGGTAGGGGGCAGGACACTGAAGCTTTCTTT	CASSLAGRGQDTEAFF	TRBV7-9	TRBJ1-1	TRBD1	NA
TGTGCCAGCAGCTTGGGGGCAGGGGCTTTCTTT	CASSLGAGAFF	TRBV5-5	TRBJ1-1	NA	NA
TGTGCCAGCAGCCGGGTCGGAGGCTCCTACGAGCAGTACTTC	CASSRVGGSYEQYF	TRBV6-5	TRBJ2-7	NA	NA
TGTGCCAGCAGCGTGACAGGGCGCGGTGGCTACACCTTC	CASSVTGRGGYTF	TRBV9	TRBJ1-2	TRBD1	NA
TGTGCCAGTAGTATAAGCGGGAGCCAAGGAAACACCATATATTTT	CASSISGSQGNTIYF	TRBV19	TRBJ1-3	NA	NA
TGTGCTATAACTCGGGGGGTAGGGTGGAACTATGGCTACACCTTC	CAITRGVGWNYGYTF	TRBV28	TRBJ1-2	NA	NA
TGTGCCAGCAGTCGACAGGGGGCGAGGATAGATACGCAGTATTTT	CASSRQGARIDTQYF	TRBV2	TRBJ2-3	TRBD1	NA
TGTGCCAGCATCCAGGGGACCAAAAACATTCAGTACTTC	CASIQGTKNIQYF	TRBV2	TRBJ2-4	NA	once